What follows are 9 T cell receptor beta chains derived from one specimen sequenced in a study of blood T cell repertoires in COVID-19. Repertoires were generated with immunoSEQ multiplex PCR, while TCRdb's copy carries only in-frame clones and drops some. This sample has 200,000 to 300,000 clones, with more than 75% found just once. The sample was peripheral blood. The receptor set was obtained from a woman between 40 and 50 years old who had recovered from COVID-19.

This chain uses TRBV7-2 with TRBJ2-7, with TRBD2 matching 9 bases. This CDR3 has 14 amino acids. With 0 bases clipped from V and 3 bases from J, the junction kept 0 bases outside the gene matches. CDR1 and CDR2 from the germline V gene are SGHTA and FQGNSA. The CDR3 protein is CASSLASGSYEQYF. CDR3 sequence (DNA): TGTGCCAGCAGCTTAGCTAGCGGGAGCTACGAGCAGTACTTC.

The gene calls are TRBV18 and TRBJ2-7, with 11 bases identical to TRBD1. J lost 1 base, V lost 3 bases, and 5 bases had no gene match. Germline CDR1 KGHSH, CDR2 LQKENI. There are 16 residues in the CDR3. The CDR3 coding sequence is TGTGCCAGCTCACCGCTTGGGACAGGGGGTTCCTACGAGCAGTACTTC. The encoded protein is CASSPLGTGGSYEQYF.

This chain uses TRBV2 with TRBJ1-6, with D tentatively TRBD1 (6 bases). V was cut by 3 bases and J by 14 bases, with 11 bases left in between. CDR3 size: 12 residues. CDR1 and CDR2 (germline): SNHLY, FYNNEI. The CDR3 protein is CASSEAKGALHF. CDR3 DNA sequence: TGTGCCAGCAGTGAGGCCAAGGGGGCCCTCCACTTT.

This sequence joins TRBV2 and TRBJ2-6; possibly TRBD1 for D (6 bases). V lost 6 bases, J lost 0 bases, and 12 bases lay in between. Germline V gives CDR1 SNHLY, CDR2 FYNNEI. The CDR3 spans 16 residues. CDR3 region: CASSRDTGSGANVLTF. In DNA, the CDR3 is TGTGCCAGCAGCCGGGACACTGGCTCTGGGGCCAACGTCCTGACTTTC.

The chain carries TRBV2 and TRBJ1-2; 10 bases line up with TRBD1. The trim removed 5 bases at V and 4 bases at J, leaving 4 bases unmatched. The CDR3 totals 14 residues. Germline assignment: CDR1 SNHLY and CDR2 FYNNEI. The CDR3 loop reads CASSPGQGIYGYTF. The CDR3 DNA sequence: TGTGCCAGCAGTCCGGGACAGGGGATCTATGGCTACACCTTC.

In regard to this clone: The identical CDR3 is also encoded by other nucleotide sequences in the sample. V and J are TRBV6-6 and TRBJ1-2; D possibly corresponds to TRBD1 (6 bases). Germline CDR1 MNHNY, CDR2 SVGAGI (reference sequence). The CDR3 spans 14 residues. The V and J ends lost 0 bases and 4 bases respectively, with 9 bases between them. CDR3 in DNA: TGTGCCAGCAGTTACTCCGCAGGGGCCTATGGCTACACCTTC. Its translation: CASSYSAGAYGYTF.

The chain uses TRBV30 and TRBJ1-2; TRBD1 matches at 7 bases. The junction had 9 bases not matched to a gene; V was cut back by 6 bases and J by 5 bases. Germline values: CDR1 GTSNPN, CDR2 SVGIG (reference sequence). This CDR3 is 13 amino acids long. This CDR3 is CACSTGSWYGYTF. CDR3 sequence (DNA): TGTGCCTGTTCGACAGGGTCGTGGTATGGCTACACCTTC.

The CDR3 loop reads CASSLSGAGYQETQYF. For the CDR3, the DNA is TGCGCCAGCAGCCTAAGCGGCGCCGGCTACCAAGAGACCCAGTACTTC. V is TRBV5-1 and J is TRBJ2-5, with D tentatively TRBD2 (5 bases). The germline V gene encodes CDR1 SGHRS and CDR2 YFSETQ. CDR3 length: 16 amino acids. The ends were cut back, 4 bases at V and 0 bases at J, with 16 bases in the middle. The variable domain in full, with the rest retrieved from reference TRBV5-1 and TRBJ2-5, is KAGVTQTPRYLIKTRGQQVTLSCSPISGHRSVSWYQQTPGQGLQFLFEYFSETQRNKGNFPGRFSGRQFSNSRSEMNVSTLELGDSALYLCASSLSGAGYQETQYFGPGTRLLVL.

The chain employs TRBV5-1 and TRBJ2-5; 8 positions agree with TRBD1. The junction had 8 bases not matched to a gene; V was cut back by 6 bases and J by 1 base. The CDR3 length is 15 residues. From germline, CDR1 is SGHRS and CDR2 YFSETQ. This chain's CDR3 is CASTSGTGPQETQYF. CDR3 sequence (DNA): TGCGCCAGCACGTCAGGGACAGGTCCCCAAGAGACCCAGTACTTC.